Shown below are 31 T cell receptor beta chains from a single sample sequenced in a study of cytomegalovirus exposure and HLA in healthy donors. The PCR employed 60 Vbeta primers together with 13 Jbeta primers. TCRdb's copy holds only in-frame clones and misses some; the assay was immunoSEQ multiplex PCR. The data contain 75,000 to 95,000 clones, approximately 78% of them singletons. The sequencing sample was made of PBMCs. These TCRs come from a male donor in good health and CMV-seropositive.

The chain links TRBV7-8 to TRBJ1-1; no reliable D call. Trimming left V 1 base short and J 4 bases short, with 16 bases between. The CDR3 has 16 amino acids. CDR1 is SGHVS and CDR2 is FQNEAQ in the germline V gene. The CDR3 nucleotides are TGTGCCAGCAGCTTAGAGGCAGGCCTTTCTACCACTGAAGCTTTCTTT. Its translation is CASSLEAGLSTTEAFF. Based on the CDR3 plus reference TRBV7-8 and TRBJ1-1, the full variable domain is GAGVSQSPRYKVAKRGQDVALRCDPISGHVSLFWYQQALGQGPEFLTYFQNEAQLDKSGLPSDRFFAERPEGSVSTLKIQRTQQEDSAVYLCASSLEAGLSTTEAFFGQGTRLTVV.

CDR3 residues: CASSTPGTAFGTEAFF. The CDR3 region has the DNA TGCGCCAGCAGCACTCCCGGGACAGCCTTTGGGACTGAAGCTTTCTTT. This chain connects TRBV5-1 to TRBJ1-1; 7 nucleotides line up with TRBD1. In germline, CDR1 is SGHRS, CDR2 YFSETQ. V lost 4 bases, J lost 5 bases, and 14 bases stayed unmatched. This CDR3 is 16 amino acids long.

In this sample, this clone turned up once. V is TRBV19 and J is TRBJ2-5, with 10 bases that match TRBD2. V was pared by 4 bases and J by 4 bases, with 3 bases of the junction left unmatched. This CDR3 has 14 residues. Germline V CDR1 and CDR2: LNHDA, SQIVND (reference sequence). CDR3 region: CASSRGLARETQYF. CDR3 DNA: TGTGCCAGTAGTAGGGGACTAGCGAGAGAGACCCAGTACTTC.

The chain employs TRBV27 and TRBJ2-1; D ambiguous. Deletions cut 6 bases from V and 4 bases from J, with 7 bases between. The V gene's germline CDR1 is MNHEY and CDR2 SMNVEV (reference sequence). The CDR3 is 12 amino acids. The CDR3 bases are TGTGCCAGCAGCCGTAGTTACAATGAGCAGTTCTTC. Its protein product is CASSRSYNEQFF.

The chain recombines TRBV6-6 with TRBJ1-2, with 9 positions matching TRBD1. Unmatched junction bases numbered 7, after V lost 7 bases and J lost 7 bases. Germline V gene sequence: CDR1 MNHNY, CDR2 SVGAGI (reference sequence). This CDR3 is 13 amino acids long. As DNA, the CDR3 is TGTGCCAGCACCCACCAGGACAGGGGTGGCTACACCTTC. Protein product: CASTHQDRGGYTF.

The chain carries TRBV7-2 and TRBJ2-7; no definite D call. V was cut by 2 bases and J by 0 bases, with 8 bases left in between. Per the germline V gene, CDR1 is SGHTA and CDR2 is FQGNSA. The CDR3 has 14 amino acids. The CDR3 sequence: CASSLSHSSYEQYF. As DNA, the CDR3 is TGTGCCAGCAGCTTATCCCATAGCTCCTACGAGCAGTACTTC.

J is TRBJ2-2 and V is TRBV5-3; 10 bases fit TRBD2. TRBV5-3 is filed as an ORF, its function uncertain. The V gene end was trimmed by 3 bases and the J gene end by 3 bases; junction bases not matched to a gene: 8. CDR3 length equals 17 residues. CDR3 in DNA: TGTGCCAGAAGCTGCCTAAGAGCGGGGGGGCACACCGGGGAGCTGTTTTTT. Translation: CARSCLRAGGHTGELFF.

The rearrangement uses TRBV6-4 and TRBJ2-1; a possible D gene is TRBD2 (6 bases). The CDR3 extends over 14 amino acids. Germline values: CDR1 MRHNA, CDR2 SNTAGT. With 2 bases removed from V and 7 bases from J, the gap between germline ends came to 12 bases. CDR3 protein: CASSDPWGGNEQFF. The CDR3 nucleotides read TGTGCCAGCAGTGACCCCTGGGGAGGTAATGAGCAGTTCTTC.

This clone was observed a few times. The chain is built from TRBV4-1 and TRBJ2-7; D perhaps matches TRBD2 (7 bases). CDR1 is MGHRA, CDR2 YSYEKL, per germline. The CDR3 extends over 16 amino acids. Between the trimmed V and J ends, which lost 1 base and 3 bases, there was a span of 16 bases. In DNA form, the CDR3 reads TGCGCCAGCAGCCAAGGTCGTGGGGGGGGCGGCTACGAGCAGTACTTC. Protein: CASSQGRGGGGYEQYF.

The chain couples TRBV6-5 to TRBJ1-2; 7 bases agree with TRBD1. After removal of 6 bases from V and 6 bases from J, the junction contained 7 bases not matched to a gene. The CDR3 is 13 residues long. Looked up from germline, CDR1 is MNHEY and CDR2 is SVGAGI. CDR3 amino acids: CASRHGTDHGYTF. The CDR3 region has the DNA TGTGCCAGCAGGCACGGGACAGACCATGGCTACACCTTC.

This clone has more than one count but fewer than ten. The chain recombines TRBV5-5 with TRBJ2-2, with D possibly matching TRBD1 (6 bases). The CDR3 loop spans 16 amino acids. V lost 4 bases and J 6 bases, leaving 19 bases between the germline ends. Germline assignment: CDR1 SGHKS and CDR2 YYEKEE (reference sequence). The DNA for the CDR3 is TGTGCCAGCAGCCCACTCCGGGACACCGGATCCGGGGAGCTGTTTTTT. Translation gives CASSPLRDTGSGELFF. The full variable domain, its missing parts supplied by reference TRBV5-5 and TRBJ2-2, is DAGVTQSPTHLIKTRGQQVTLRCSPISGHKSVSWYQQVLGQGPQFIFQYYEKEERGRGNFPDRFSARQFPNYSSELNVNALLLGDSALYLCASSPLRDTGSGELFFGEGSRLTVL.

The V call is TRBV27, the J call TRBJ1-5, with 7 positions matching TRBD1. The germline V gene has CDR1 MNHEY and CDR2 SMNVEV (reference sequence). V trimming: 6 bases; J trimming: 1 base; junction bases outside the gene matches: 3. This CDR3 spans 14 amino acids. The CDR3 DNA sequence: TGTGCCAGCAGGCCGACAGGGAGCAATCAGCCCCAGCATTTT. Its protein is CASRPTGSNQPQHF.

This CDR3 reads CASSQGQGASYGYTF. DNA for the CDR3: TGTGCCAGCAGCCAAGGGCAGGGGGCCTCCTATGGCTACACCTTC. The chain uses TRBV4-2 and TRBJ1-2; the match to TRBD1 covers 8 bases. Germline CDR1 LGHNA, CDR2 YNFKEQ. Trimming cost V 1 base and J 4 bases; bases outside gene matches: 5. The CDR3 has 15 residues.

This clone showed up just a few times. The V gene is TRBV27, the J gene TRBJ1-5, with D unclear. Germline-derived CDR1 and CDR2 are MNHEY and SMNVEV (reference sequence). The CDR3 has 11 amino acids. Trimming pared 3 bases from V and 5 bases from J, leaving 2 bases between. The CDR3 loop reads CASSFDQPQHF. For the CDR3, the DNA is TGTGCCAGCAGTTTCGATCAGCCCCAGCATTTT.

V usage is TRBV5-1 and J usage is TRBJ2-2, with TRBD1 as a possible D gene (6 bases). CDR1 is SGHRS, CDR2 YFSETQ, per germline. The ends were cut back, 4 bases at V and 6 bases at J, with 22 bases in the middle. CDR3 length: 17 amino acids. CDR3 region: CASSLGGGAWVSGELFF. CDR3 bases: TGCGCCAGCAGCCTTGGTGGGGGCGCTTGGGTCTCCGGGGAGCTGTTTTTT. The variable domain in full, with the rest retrieved from reference TRBV5-1 and TRBJ2-2, is KAGVTQTPRYLIKTRGQQVTLSCSPISGHRSVSWYQQTPGQGLQFLFEYFSETQRNKGNFPGRFSGRQFSNSRSEMNVSTLELGDSALYLCASSLGGGAWVSGELFFGEGSRLTVL.

This clone was detected only once. The rearrangement uses TRBV2 and TRBJ2-3; D remains unclear. The V gene lost 7 bases and the J gene lost 0 bases, with 11 bases spanning the gap. The CDR3 length is 14 residues. The V gene's germline CDR1 is SNHLY and CDR2 FYNNEI. The CDR3 DNA reads as TGTGCCAGCAACTCTTGGGCTAGCACAGATACGCAGTATTTT. It codes for CASNSWASTDTQYF.

The V and J genes are TRBV15 and TRBJ1-2; D perhaps matches TRBD1 (6 bases). Germline values: CDR1 LNHNV, CDR2 YYDKDF (reference sequence). CDR3 length equals 16 residues. V gave up 0 bases and J gave up 5 bases, with 16 bases separating them. The CDR3 spells CATSRDVAGAGYGYTF. The CDR3 coding sequence is TGTGCCACCAGCAGAGACGTAGCGGGGGCGGGGTATGGCTACACCTTC.

The rearrangement uses TRBV11-2 and TRBJ2-5; 12 bases map to TRBD2. CDR3 length equals 14 residues. J gave up 5 bases and V 6 bases, and 4 bases lay outside the gene matches. Germline V gene sequence: CDR1 SGHAT, CDR2 FQNNGV. In DNA form, the CDR3 reads TGTGCCAGCAGAGGACTAGCGGGATGGGAGACCCAGTACTTC. Protein sequence: CASRGLAGWETQYF.

V gene TRBV5-4 combines with J gene TRBJ2-1; 7 nucleotides agree with TRBD1. CDR1 is SGHNT, CDR2 YYREEE, per germline (reference sequence). The CDR3 contains 13 residues. J gave up 7 bases and V 4 bases, and 5 bases lay outside the gene matches. Here the CDR3 DNA reads TGTGCCAGCAGCCATACAGGGGAAAATGAGCAGTTCTTC. It encodes CASSHTGENEQFF.

This rearrangement joins TRBV28 to TRBJ1-1; 9 bases agree with TRBD1. CDR1 is MDHEN and CDR2 is SYDVKM in the germline V gene. This CDR3 has 15 amino acids. The J segment lost 0 bases and the V segment lost 5 bases, leaving 4 bases of the junction unmatched. DNA for the CDR3: TGTGCCAGCAGTCCCCGGGACAGGGTGAACACTGAAGCTTTCTTT. This codes for CASSPRDRVNTEAFF.

The V call is TRBV5-6, the J call TRBJ2-3, with a possible D match to TRBD1 (5 bases). V dropped 1 base and J dropped 2 bases, with 11 bases sitting between them. CDR3 length: 15 residues. Per germline, CDR1 SGHDT and CDR2 YYEEEE. CDR3 loop: CASSLSAGYTDTQYF. The CDR3 DNA sequence: TGTGCCAGCAGCTTGTCTGCAGGGTACACAGATACGCAGTATTTT. Full variable domain (remainder filled in from reference TRBV5-6 and TRBJ2-3): DAGVTQSPTHLIKTRGQQVTLRCSPKSGHDTVSWYQQALGQGPQFIFQYYEEEERQRGNFPDRFSGHQFPNYSSELNVNALLLGDSALYLCASSLSAGYTDTQYFGPGTRLTVL.

This sequence joins TRBV29-1 and TRBJ2-5; 7 bases are a match to TRBD2. Germline loops: CDR1 SQVTM, CDR2 ANQGSEA. The CDR3 consists of 12 residues. Germline trimming cut 5 bases from V and 5 bases from J; bases unmatched to any gene: 5. The CDR3 region has the DNA TGCAGCGTTCAGACTAGCCCTGAGACCCAGTACTTC. Residues: CSVQTSPETQYF.

This clone was counted between two and nine times. Other DNA sequences from this sample encode an identical CDR3 as well. The V call is TRBV7-2, the J call TRBJ2-7, with 16 bases lining up with TRBD2. The V gene's germline CDR1 is SGHTA and CDR2 FQGNSA. CDR3 size: 16 residues. J lost 4 bases, V lost 4 bases, and 4 bases had no gene match. CDR3 coding DNA: TGTGCCAGCAGCTCGGGACTAGCGGGGGGGCCGTACGAGCAGTACTTC. Its translation is CASSSGLAGGPYEQYF.

The V gene is TRBV29-1, the J gene TRBJ2-7; D unclear. The CDR3 extends over 13 amino acids. Germline V gives CDR1 SQVTM, CDR2 ANQGSEA. The V end was cut by 3 bases, the J end by 2 bases, with 11 bases between. Here the CDR3 reads CSVDGGTTYEQYF. CDR3 sequence (DNA): TGCAGCGTTGATGGCGGTACTACCTACGAGCAGTACTTC.

The chain employs TRBV5-1 and TRBJ2-7; tentative D call: TRBD2 (6 bases). The CDR3 runs to 15 residues. Trimming took 3 bases from V and 2 from J, leaving 15 bases between them. Germline V CDR1 and CDR2: SGHRS, YFSETQ. This CDR3 is CASSWDSRNPYEQYF. The CDR3 DNA sequence: TGCGCCAGCAGCTGGGACTCGCGTAACCCCTACGAGCAGTACTTC.

The V and J genes are TRBV30 and TRBJ1-1, with D perhaps matching TRBD1 (5 bases). The V end was cut by 5 bases, the J end by 1 base, with 5 bases between. The CDR3 spans 11 residues. Germline CDR1 reads GTSNPN; CDR2 reads SVGIG (reference sequence). The CDR3 loop reads CAWQGNTEAFF. DNA of the CDR3: TGTGCCTGGCAGGGGAACACTGAAGCTTTCTTT.

This rearrangement joins TRBV6-4 to TRBJ1-6; D might be TRBD1 (6 bases). The ends were cut back, 6 bases at V and 4 bases at J, with 10 bases in the middle. The length of the CDR3 is 14 residues. Germline V gene sequence: CDR1 MRHNA, CDR2 SNTAGT. The CDR3 DNA is TGTGCCAGCAGGACAGGATTATATAATTCACCCCTCCACTTT. It codes for CASRTGLYNSPLHF.

The chain links TRBV27 to TRBJ1-5; a weak D match, TRBD1 (6 bases). The CDR3 is 19 amino acids. V shed 5 bases and J shed 2 bases, with 25 bases lying between them. Germline CDR1 is MNHEY and CDR2 is SMNVEV (reference sequence). The CDR3 loop is CASSLGGGGAWSGNQPQHF. CDR3 nucleotide sequence: TGTGCCAGCAGTCTAGGGGGTGGGGGAGCCTGGAGTGGCAATCAGCCCCAGCATTTT.

The genes are TRBV7-6 and TRBJ2-7; D perhaps matches TRBD1 (5 bases). CDR1 and CDR2 (germline): SGHVS, FNYEAQ. Trimming removed 2 bases from V and 3 bases from J, with 11 bases in between. The CDR3 totals 14 residues. The CDR3 nucleotides are TGTGCCAGCAGCTTAAACGGAAGGGGCTACGAGCAGTACTTC. This gives the protein CASSLNGRGYEQYF. The entire variable domain, with the rest obtained from reference TRBV7-6 and TRBJ2-7, is as follows: GAGVSQSPRYKVTKRGQDVALRCDPISGHVSLYWYRQALGQGPEFLTYFNYEAQQDKSGLPNDRFSAERPEGSISTLTIQRTEQRDSAMYRCASSLNGRGYEQYFGPGTRLTVT.

CDR3 residues: CASSLSGTGGWTEAFF. The DNA of the CDR3 is TGCGCCAGCAGCTTGTCCGGGACAGGGGGCTGGACTGAAGCTTTCTTT. The V call is TRBV5-1, the J call TRBJ1-1, with 12 bases identical to TRBD1. CDR1 and CDR2 from the germline V gene are SGHRS and YFSETQ. With V trimmed by 1 base and J by 5 bases, 6 bases remained unmatched. The CDR3 is 16 amino acids.

This clone was detected only once. The rearrangement uses TRBV30 and TRBJ2-1, with D possibly being TRBD2 (5 bases). The CDR3 runs 17 residues. The germline gives CDR1 GTSNPN, CDR2 SVGIG (reference sequence). Trimming shortened V by 4 bases and J by 2 bases, and 21 bases separated the two germline ends. CDR3 sequence (DNA): TGTGCCTGGATGGTGAGGAGGCAACGCTTGACCTACAATGAGCAGTTCTTC. It yields the protein CAWMVRRQRLTYNEQFF.